The 3 T cell receptor beta chains in this list originate from one sample, sequenced in a study of OX40 agonist ivuxolimab in advanced cancers. Data came from immunoSEQ multiplex PCR; TCRdb stores just in-frame clones and leaves some out. The sample has tens of thousands of clones, more than 90% seen once. The input for sequencing was CD4+ or CD8+ T cells sorted from blood, taken in a trial of the OX40 agonist ivuxolimab. Source of these receptors: an adult with an advanced solid tumor such as melanoma, head and neck, liver or kidney cancer.

The chain carries TRBV6-1 and TRBJ1-3; 9 positions agree with TRBD1. The CDR3 loop spans 16 amino acids. With V trimmed by 4 bases and J by 6 bases, 10 bases remained unmatched. From germline, CDR1 is MNHNS and CDR2 SASEGT. CDR3 DNA: TGTGCCAGCAGTGTGTACCCGGGACAGGGAATAAACACCATATATTTT. Residues: CASSVYPGQGINTIYF.

This clone came up once. The V call is TRBV5-6, the J call TRBJ2-5; tentative D call: TRBD1 (7 bases). Trimming took 0 bases from V and 2 from J, leaving 11 bases between them. CDR3 size: 15 residues. CDR1 is SGHDT, CDR2 YYEEEE, per germline. CDR3 protein: CASSLAGGRQETQYF. In DNA, the CDR3 is TGTGCCAGCAGCTTGGCAGGGGGGAGGCAAGAGACCCAGTACTTC.

CDR3 coding DNA: TGTGCCAGCAGCTCTTGGACAGGCCACTCCTACAATGAGCAGTTCTTC. This codes for CASSSWTGHSYNEQFF. The rearrangement joins TRBV7-9 to TRBJ2-1; the match to TRBD1 covers 7 bases. The V and J ends lost 4 bases and 0 bases, in that order; junction bases with no gene match: 6. The CDR3 loop spans 16 amino acids. Germline lookup yields CDR1 SEHNR and CDR2 FQNEAQ (reference sequence).